The 6 T cell receptor beta chains below were found in one sample sequenced in a study of T cell responses to AZD1222 COVID-19 vaccine. Repertoires were generated with immunoSEQ multiplex PCR, while TCRdb's copy carries only in-frame clones and drops some. The table shows under 150,000 clones, with approximately 90% occurring only once. The material was peripheral blood, obtained on day 0 of AZD1222 vaccination. These receptor sequences come from an adult in good health.

The chain uses TRBV6-5 and TRBJ1-5; D is ambiguous. Germline V gives CDR1 MNHEY, CDR2 SVGAGI. V gave up 6 bases and J gave up 5 bases, with 17 bases separating them. This CDR3 is built from 15 residues. The CDR3 nucleotides read TGTGCCAGCAGCCCCTTGTATGGGAGGGATCAGCCCCAGCATTTT. Protein product: CASSPLYGRDQPQHF.

The gene calls are TRBV11-2 and TRBJ2-2, with 9 bases identical to TRBD1. The trim removed 3 bases at V and 3 bases at J, leaving 11 bases unmatched. This CDR3 is 18 amino acids long. Germline V gene lookup returns CDR1 SGHAT and CDR2 FQNNGV. The CDR3 spells CASSFLGTGGKDTGELFF. CDR3 sequence (DNA): TGTGCCAGCAGCTTTTTGGGAACAGGGGGCAAGGACACCGGGGAGCTGTTTTTT. Drawing the rest from reference TRBV11-2 and TRBJ2-2, the complete variable domain is EAGVAQSPRYKIIEKRQSVAFWCNPISGHATLYWYQQILGQGPKLLIQFQNNGVVDDSQLPKDRFSAERLKGVDSTLKIQPAKLEDSAVYLCASSFLGTGGKDTGELFFGEGSRLTVL.

This clone showed up just a few times. This chain links TRBV28 with TRBJ2-1, with 9 bases fitting TRBD1. V gave up 5 bases and J gave up 1 base; unmatched junction bases: 6. The CDR3 is made up of 16 amino acids. Per germline, CDR1 MDHEN and CDR2 SYDVKM. CDR3 region: CASSGTGTGSYNEQFF. CDR3 sequence (DNA): TGTGCCAGCAGTGGTACCGGGACAGGGTCCTACAATGAGCAGTTCTTC. Full variable domain (missing parts from reference TRBV28 and TRBJ2-1): DVKVTQSSRYLVKRTGEKVFLECVQDMDHENMFWYRQDPGLGLRLIYFSYDVKMKEKGDIPEGYSVSREKKERFSLILESASTNQTSMYLCASSGTGTGSYNEQFFGPGTRLTVL.

J is TRBJ2-2 and V is TRBV4-2; TRBD2 agrees at 9 bases. This CDR3 has 13 amino acids. Trimming took 11 bases from V and 6 from J; bases not matched to a gene: 7. Germline V gene data show CDR1 as LGHNA and CDR2 as YNFKEQ. CDR3 loop: CAGGSGRPGELFF. For the CDR3, the DNA is TGTGCCGGGGGAAGCGGGAGGCCCGGGGAGCTGTTTTTT.

The V call is TRBV24-1, the J call TRBJ2-1; D is possibly TRBD1 (6 bases). Trimming stripped 3 bases from V and 12 bases from J, with 20 bases between. The CDR3 extends over 15 amino acids. Per germline, CDR1 KGHDR and CDR2 SFDVKD. CDR3 bases: TGTGCCACCAGTGATCCTCCGGGGACATCCGGAGTGCAGTTCTTC. This gives the protein CATSDPPGTSGVQFF.

The chain is built from TRBV5-4 and TRBJ1-2; a weak D match, TRBD1 (5 bases). The CDR3 sequence is 13 residues long. In germline, CDR1 is SGHNT, CDR2 YYREEE (reference sequence). Trimming pared 5 bases from V and 4 bases from J, leaving 12 bases between. CDR3 coding DNA: TGTGCCAGCAGTGAAACAGGTCTCTATGGCTACACCTTC. Translated, it gives CASSETGLYGYTF. Looking up the rest from reference TRBV5-4 and TRBJ1-2 gives the full variable domain: ETGVTQSPTHLIKTRGQQVTLRCSSQSGHNTVSWYQQALGQGPQFIFQYYREEENGRGNFPPRFSGLQFPNYSSELNVNALELDDSALYLCASSETGLYGYTFGSGTRLTVV.